The clone carrying this T cell receptor beta chain was seen only a few times. Germline V gene lookup returns CDR1 ENHRY and CDR2 SYGVKD. The CDR3 is made up of 15 amino acids. V was pared by 8 bases and J by 6 bases, with 9 bases of the junction left unmatched. This sample was included in a study of beta chain features in type 1 diabetes. Study details: Cell yields, gender and age were comparable in patients and healthy donors. The study examined 107,917,701 sorted cells across all samples.

Reverse transcribing all isolated RNA meant expressed TCRB transcripts were sequenced. Some clones are missing from TCRdb's copy, which holds only in-frame ones; the method was immunoSEQ multiplex PCR. The table includes approximately 250,000 clones, 13% to 15% detected once. Sequences were obtained from naive CD4+ T cells from blood. This chain uses TRBV10-3 with TRBJ2-2; TRBD1 matches at 10 bases. The receptor's source is a woman aged 40 to 49 in good health. CDR3 coding DNA: TGTGCCATCTGGACCGGGACAGGGGTGGCCGGGGAGCTGTTTTTT. Residues: CAIWTGTGVAGELFF.